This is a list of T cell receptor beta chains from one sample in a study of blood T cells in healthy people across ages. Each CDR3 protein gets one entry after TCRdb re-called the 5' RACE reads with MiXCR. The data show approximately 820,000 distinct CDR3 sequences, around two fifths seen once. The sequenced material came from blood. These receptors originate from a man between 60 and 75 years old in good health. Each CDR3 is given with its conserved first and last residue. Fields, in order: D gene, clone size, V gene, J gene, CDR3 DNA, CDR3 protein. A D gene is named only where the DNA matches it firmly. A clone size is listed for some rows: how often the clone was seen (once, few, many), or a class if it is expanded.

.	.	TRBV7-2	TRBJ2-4	TGTGCCAGCAGCCCCAGGGGAGGCCGTGGAGCCAAAAACATTCAGTACTTC	CASSPRGGRGAKNIQYF
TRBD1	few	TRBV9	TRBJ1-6	TGTGCCAGCGGGACAGGGGATGGTTCACCCCTCCACTTT	CASGTGDGSPLHF
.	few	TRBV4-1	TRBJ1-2	TGCGCCAGCAGCCAAGAGGTACGGGGGCATATGGGCTATGGCTACACCTTC	CASSQEVRGHMGYGYTF
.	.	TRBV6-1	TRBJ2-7	TGCGCCAGTACCCGGGTACCAATTGCGACTAGTTCCTACGAGCAGTACTTC	CASTRVPIATSSYEQYF
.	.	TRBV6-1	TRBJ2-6	TGTGCCAGCAGAATGGACGCCCGCTCTGGGGCCAACGTCCTGACTTTC	CASRMDARSGANVLTF
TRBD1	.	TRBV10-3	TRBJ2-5	TGTGCCATCAGCCGGACAGGCGCTTGGGACAATGAGCAGTACTTC	CAISRTGAWDNEQYF
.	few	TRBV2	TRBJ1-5	TGTGCCAGCAGCAGTGACGGGGGATATCAGCCCCAGCATTTT	CASSSDGGYQPQHF
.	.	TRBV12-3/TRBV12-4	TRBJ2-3	TGTGCCAGCACGAGACGGAGCGGGCCCGCAGATACGCAGTATTTT	CASTRRSGPADTQYF
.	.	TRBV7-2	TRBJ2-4	TGTGCCAGCAGCTTAGTCAGGGACTCGGAGAACATTCAGTACTTC	CASSLVRDSENIQYF
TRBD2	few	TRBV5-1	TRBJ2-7	TGCGCCAGCAGCAGGGCGGGGGGGACCTCCTACGAGCAGTACTTC	CASSRAGGTSYEQYF
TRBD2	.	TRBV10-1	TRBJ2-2	TGCGCCAGCAGCAAGACTAGCGGGGGGTACACCGGGGAGCTGTTTTTT	CASSKTSGGYTGELFF
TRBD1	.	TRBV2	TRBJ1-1	TGTGCCAGCAGTGGACAGGGGAGGGACACTGAAGCTTTCTTT	CASSGQGRDTEAFF
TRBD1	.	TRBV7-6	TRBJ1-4	TGTGCCAGCAGCACGGGACAGAAAAAGGTTGAAAAACTGTTTTTT	CASSTGQKKVEKLFF
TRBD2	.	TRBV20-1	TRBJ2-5	TGCAGTGCCTCAGAGATGGCGGGAGGGCCCAAGACCCAGTACTTC	CSASEMAGGPKTQYF
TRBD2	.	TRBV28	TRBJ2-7	TGTGCCAGCAGTCCCGGGAGGGGGGGGCCCCACTCCTACGAGCAGTACTTC	CASSPGRGGPHSYEQYF
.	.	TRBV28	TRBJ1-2	TGTGCCAGCAATGAAGGTGCAGTCGTGGCTAACTATGGCTACACCTTC	CASNEGAVVANYGYTF
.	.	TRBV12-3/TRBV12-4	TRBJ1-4	TGTGCCAGCAGACAGAACTTAAATGAAAAACTGTTTTTT	CASRQNLNEKLFF
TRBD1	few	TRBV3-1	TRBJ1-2	TGTGCCAGCAGCCGAATACCGGACGGGGGACAGGGTCAGGATCGGTATGGCTACACCTTC	CASSRIPDGGQGQDRYGYTF
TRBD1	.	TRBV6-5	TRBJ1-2	TGTGCCAGCAGTATGACAGGGCGCAATGGCTACACCTTC	CASSMTGRNGYTF
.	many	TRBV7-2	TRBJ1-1	TGTGCCAGCAGCTCGCGGCCTATGGGTTTGGGCTACACTGAAGCTTTCTTT	CASSSRPMGLGYTEAFF
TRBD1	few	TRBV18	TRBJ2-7	TGTGCCAGCTCACCACCGGGGACAGGGTCGGGGGAGCAGTACTTC	CASSPPGTGSGEQYF
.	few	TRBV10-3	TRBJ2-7	TGTGCCATCAGTGGTCAACAGGACGAGCAGTACTTC	CAISGQQDEQYF
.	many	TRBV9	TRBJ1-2	TGTGCCAGCAGCGTAGTCCCGGGGTCGGGAGGCTACACCTTC	CASSVVPGSGGYTF
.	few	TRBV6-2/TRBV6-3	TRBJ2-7	TGTGCCAGCAGTTACGGGGGTAGCGGAACCACCTACGAGCAGTACTTC	CASSYGGSGTTYEQYF
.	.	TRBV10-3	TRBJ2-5	TGTGCCGTCAGTGGTCCAGACAGGTCCCAAGAGACCCAGTACTTC	CAVSGPDRSQETQYF
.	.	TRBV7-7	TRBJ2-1	TGTGCTAGCAGCCGCGGGCTCTCAGACAATGAGCAGTTCTTC	CASSRGLSDNEQFF
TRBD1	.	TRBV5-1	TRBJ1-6	TGCGCCAGTAGATACCAGGGACAGAGCAATTCACCCCTCCACTTT	CASRYQGQSNSPLHF
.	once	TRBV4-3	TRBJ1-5	TGCGCCAGCAGCTTCAGGGTAGGTCAGCCCCAGCATTTT	CASSFRVGQPQHF
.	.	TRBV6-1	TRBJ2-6	TGTGCCAGCATACTACAGTCCTCTGGGGCCAACGTCCTGACTTTC	CASILQSSGANVLTF
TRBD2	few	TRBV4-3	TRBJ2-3	TGCGCCAGCAGCCAAGGGGCGGGTTGGAGCGGGGGTTCAGATACGCAGTATTTT	CASSQGAGWSGGSDTQYF
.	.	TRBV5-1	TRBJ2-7	TGCGCCAGCAGCTTGGCAGGAGGGCTCGACGAGCAGTACTTC	CASSLAGGLDEQYF
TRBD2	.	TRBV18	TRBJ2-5	TGTGCCTGCTCACCAGACTCCAAGCGGGGGGGCGCTGAGACCCAGTACTTC	CACSPDSKRGGAETQYF
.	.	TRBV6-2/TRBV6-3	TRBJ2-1	TGTGCCAGCAGTTACTTCAGGGGTCATGAGCAGTTCTTC	CASSYFRGHEQFF
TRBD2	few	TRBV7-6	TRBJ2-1	TGTGCCAGCAGCCCATCCAAAACGGGGGCACTTGGGACTAGCGGGGGGAATGAGCAGTTCTTC	CASSPSKTGALGTSGGNEQFF
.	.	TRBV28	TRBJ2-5	TGTGCCAGCAGTTTAGGGGGGACAGTTGGGACCCAGTACTTC	CASSLGGTVGTQYF
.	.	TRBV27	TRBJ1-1	TGTGCCAGCAGTTCGGGGCTGTCGGGCCCTATGAACACTGAAGCTTTCTTT	CASSSGLSGPMNTEAFF
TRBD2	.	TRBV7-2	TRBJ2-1	TGTGCCAGCAGTCTCGGTAGCGGGGGGCGCTATGAGCAGTTCTTC	CASSLGSGGRYEQFF
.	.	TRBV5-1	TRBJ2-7	TGCGCCAGCAGCGGGGGACACCTATACGAGCAGTACTTC	CASSGGHLYEQYF
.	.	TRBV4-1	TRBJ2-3	TGCGCCAGCAGCAAGGGGACTTCGGAAGCAGATACGCAGTATTTT	CASSKGTSEADTQYF
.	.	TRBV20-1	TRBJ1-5	TGCAGTGCTAGAGCCGCCCTGGGAACTCAGCCCCAGCATTTT	CSARAALGTQPQHF
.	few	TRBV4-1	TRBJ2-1	TGCGCCAGCAGCCAAGATGGTGGAGGGAGCTCCTACAATGAGCAGTTCTTC	CASSQDGGGSSYNEQFF
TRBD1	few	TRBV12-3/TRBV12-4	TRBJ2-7	TGTGCCAGCAGTTTCGGGACAGGGGCCCAGTACTTC	CASSFGTGAQYF
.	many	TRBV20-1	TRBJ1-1	TGCAGTGCTAGTGGCAGGGGAGTCACTGAAGCTTTCTTT	CSASGRGVTEAFF
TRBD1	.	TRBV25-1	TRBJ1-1	TGTGCCAGCAGTGTTCCAGGGGGCGGCACTGAAGCTTTCTTT	CASSVPGGGTEAFF
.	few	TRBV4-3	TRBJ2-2	TGCGCCAGCAGCCAAGAACACGGAAACACCGGGGAGCTGTTTTTT	CASSQEHGNTGELFF
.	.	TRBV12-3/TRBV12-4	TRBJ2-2	TGTGCCAGCAGCCAAGGGAAAAGGGGGGAGCTGTTTTTT	CASSQGKRGELFF
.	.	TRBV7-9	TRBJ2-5	TGTGCCAGCACCCCCTTGGAGACCCAGTACTTC	CASTPLETQYF
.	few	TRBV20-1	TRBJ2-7	TGCAGTGCTAGTAGTGGGGGGCTGAACGAGCAGTACTTC	CSASSGGLNEQYF
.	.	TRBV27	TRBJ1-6	TGTGCCAGCAGTGAGGACAGAGTGCGTGTTTCACCCCTCCACTTT	CASSEDRVRVSPLHF
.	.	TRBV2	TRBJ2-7	TGTGCCACCCAGGACGACGAGCAGTACTTC	CATQDDEQYF
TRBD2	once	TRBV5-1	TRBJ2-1	TGCGCCAGCAGCGCACTAGCGGGGGGCGGCGAGCAGTTCTTC	CASSALAGGGEQFF
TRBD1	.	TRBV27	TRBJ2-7	TGTGCCGGCAGTTTCGAGACAGGGATCGAGCAGTACTTC	CAGSFETGIEQYF
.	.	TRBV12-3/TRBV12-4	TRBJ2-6	TGTGCCACCGCACGATACAGGGCCGGGGCCAACGTCCTGACTTTC	CATARYRAGANVLTF